These 15 T cell receptor beta chains were all obtained from the same sample, sequenced in a study of cytomegalovirus exposure and HLA in healthy donors. The PCR was carried out with 60 Vbeta primers and 13 Jbeta primers. Libraries were prepared by immunoSEQ multiplex PCR; TCRdb keeps only in-frame clonotypes and omits some of them. The profile shows 100,000 to 150,000 clones, under 12% of them singletons. Sequenced input: PBMCs. The receptors originated from a young woman in good health and CMV-seropositive.

In this sample, this clone turned up a few times. CDR3 sequence: CASSYSGRAYEQYF. For the CDR3, the DNA is TGTGCCAGCAGCTATAGCGGGAGGGCCTACGAGCAGTACTTC. The genes are TRBV5-8 and TRBJ2-7, with 11 positions matching TRBD2. The CDR3 sequence is 14 residues long. Germline V gives CDR1 SGHTS, CDR2 YDEGEE. Trimming removed 3 bases from V and 2 bases from J; junction bases left unmatched: 1.

The sample holds a few counts of this clone. The V gene is TRBV13, the J gene TRBJ1-1; D call uncertain. CDR1 is PRHDT and CDR2 is FYEKMQ in the germline V gene (reference sequence). The CDR3 is 10 amino acids. Trimming stripped 5 bases from V and 7 bases from J, with 5 bases between. DNA of the CDR3: TGTGCCAGCAGCACAATTGAAGCTTTCTTT. As protein: CASSTIEAFF.

The V and J genes are TRBV5-4 and TRBJ1-1; tentatively, D is TRBD1 (5 bases). This CDR3 is 15 amino acids long. Trimming stripped 5 bases from V and 7 bases from J, with 21 bases between. Germline loops: CDR1 SGHNT, CDR2 YYREEE (reference sequence). CDR3 amino acids: CASRWGQGLFGEAFF. For the CDR3, the DNA is TGTGCCAGCAGGTGGGGCCAGGGCTTGTTCGGTGAAGCTTTCTTT.

This clone has a handful of counts. The CDR3 DNA sequence: TGTGCCAGCAGCCTAGGGGACAGGGGTATTTGGGAGCAGTTCTTC. Translated, it gives CASSLGDRGIWEQFF. The chain uses TRBV5-4 and TRBJ2-1; TRBD1 agrees at 10 bases. Germline loops: CDR1 SGHNT, CDR2 YYREEE (reference sequence). The CDR3 spans 15 residues. Trimming cost V 4 bases and J 10 bases; bases outside gene matches: 11.

This clone has just a few counts. V usage is TRBV2 and J usage is TRBJ1-1, with TRBD1 matching 9 bases. There are 14 residues in the CDR3. The junction had 8 bases not matched to a gene; V was cut back by 8 bases and J by 4 bases. Germline V CDR1 and CDR2: SNHLY, FYNNEI. CDR3 DNA: TGTGCCAGCGGGGACAGGGATTCTGGCACTGAAGCTTTCTTT. Protein: CASGDRDSGTEAFF.

The V and J genes are TRBV14 and TRBJ1-1; D is undetermined. This CDR3 is built from 12 residues. Germline V gene sequence: CDR1 SGHDN, CDR2 FVKESK. V was trimmed by 6 bases and J by 0 bases, leaving 5 bases between them. The CDR3 loop is CASSNMNTEAFF. The CDR3 DNA sequence: TGTGCCAGCAGTAACATGAACACTGAAGCTTTCTTT.

The CDR3 here is CASSLFTTNEKLFF. CDR3 DNA: TGTGCCAGCAGCTTATTTACAACTAATGAAAAACTGTTTTTT. The J gene is TRBJ1-4, the V gene TRBV7-6; D is unresolved. This CDR3 is built from 14 residues. Germline V gives CDR1 SGHVS, CDR2 FNYEAQ. Trimming cost V 2 bases and J 0 bases, with 4 bases left between them.

This chain uses TRBV29-1 with TRBJ1-4, with D possibly TRBD1 on 6 matching bases. This CDR3 comprises 13 residues. CDR1 is SQVTM, CDR2 ANQGSEA, per germline. V shed 6 bases and J shed 4 bases, with 12 bases lying between them. For the CDR3, the DNA is TGCAGCGTCACAGGGTCGAGTAATGAAAAACTGTTTTTT. As protein: CSVTGSSNEKLFF.

The rearrangement joins TRBV2 to TRBJ2-7; maybe TRBD2 (6 bases). Germline V gene sequence: CDR1 SNHLY, CDR2 FYNNEI. Deletions cut 0 bases from V and 3 bases from J, with 12 bases between. The CDR3 extends over 15 amino acids. DNA for the CDR3: TGTGCCAGCAGTGAAGCCTCTGGCGGGGTCTACGAGCAGTACTTC. Its translation: CASSEASGGVYEQYF.

This clone has only a few counts. V usage is TRBV6-6 and J usage is TRBJ2-3, with D unclear. Per the germline V gene, CDR1 is MNHNY and CDR2 is SVGAGI (reference sequence). Trimming stripped 6 bases from V and 5 bases from J, with 9 bases between. The CDR3 runs to 12 residues. The CDR3 sequence is CASSPPQDTQYF. CDR3 coding DNA: TGTGCCAGCAGCCCCCCCCAAGATACGCAGTATTTT.

The rearrangement joins TRBV30 to TRBJ1-1, with 9 bases fitting TRBD1. V shed 2 bases, J shed 5 bases, and the junction held 3 bases outside the gene matches. CDR3 size: 13 residues. Germline V gene data show CDR1 as GTSNPN and CDR2 as SVGIG (reference sequence). For the CDR3, the DNA is TGTGCCTGGAGTTCGACAGGGGGGACTGAAGCTTTCTTT. It specifies CAWSSTGGTEAFF.

In its sample, this clone was seen a few times. V and J are TRBV10-3 and TRBJ2-1; perhaps TRBD2 as D (5 bases). The CDR3 extends over 15 amino acids. The germline V gene has CDR1 ENHRY and CDR2 SYGVKD. The V end was cut by 10 bases, the J end by 5 bases, with 21 bases between. The CDR3 region has the DNA TGTGCCACCTCAGCGAGCGGAGAAAGCGACAATGAGCAGTTCTTC. Translation: CATSASGESDNEQFF.

CDR3 sequence reads: CASSSRGLAGASSYNEQFF. CDR3 coding DNA: TGTGCCAGCAGCTCACGGGGACTAGCGGGAGCAAGCTCCTACAATGAGCAGTTCTTC. The chain links TRBV7-9 to TRBJ2-1; 14 nucleotides agree with TRBD2. The germline CDR1 and CDR2 sequences are SEHNR and FQNEAQ (reference sequence). The CDR3 is 19 amino acids. Losses at the gene ends were 4 bases for V and 0 bases for J; bases not matched to a gene: 8.

The CDR3 spells CASGLERGTEAFF. The CDR3 bases are TGTGCTAGTGGTTTGGAACGAGGCACTGAAGCTTTCTTT. The chain is built from TRBV12-5 and TRBJ1-1; no reliable D call. CDR3 length: 13 residues. Germline V gene data show CDR1 as LGHNT and CDR2 as FRNRAP. Trimming removed 1 base from V and 4 bases from J, with 7 bases in between.

This rearrangement joins TRBV6-5 to TRBJ2-5, with a tentative D call TRBD1 (7 bases). The germline V gene encodes CDR1 MNHEY and CDR2 SVGAGI. This CDR3 has 14 residues. Trimming stripped 0 bases from V and 5 bases from J, with 10 bases between. The CDR3 DNA follows: TGTGCCAGCAGTTACTCGGGGGGACAGGAGACCCAGTACTTC. This gives the protein CASSYSGGQETQYF.